The 32 T cell receptor beta chains in this list originate from one sample, sequenced in a study of OX40 agonist ivuxolimab in advanced cancers. TCRdb's copy holds only in-frame clones and misses some; the assay was immunoSEQ multiplex PCR. The sample contains fewer than 85,000 clones, around 83% of which appear only once. Sequencing used CD4+ or CD8+ T cells sorted from blood, obtained in a trial of the OX40 agonist ivuxolimab. The source of these receptors is an adult with an advanced solid tumor such as melanoma, head and neck, liver or kidney cancer.

The chain recombines TRBV15 with TRBJ1-1; D is possibly TRBD1 (5 bases). V was clipped by 0 bases and J by 5 bases, with 10 bases between them. The CDR3 sequence is 14 residues long. The germline CDR1 and CDR2 sequences are LNHNV and YYDKDF (reference sequence). CDR3 nucleotides: TGTGCCACCAGCAGAGAGGGAGGGGAGACTGAAGCTTTCTTT. It yields the protein CATSREGGETEAFF.

This clone was recorded only once. The rearrangement uses TRBV28 and TRBJ2-7, with 8 nucleotides matching TRBD1. V was pared by 5 bases and J by 4 bases, with 7 bases of the junction left unmatched. Germline loops: CDR1 MDHEN, CDR2 SYDVKM. The CDR3 is 14 residues long. CDR3 loop: CASSTTGGDYEQYF. The CDR3 region has the DNA TGTGCCAGCAGTACCACAGGGGGAGATTACGAGCAGTACTTC.

The CDR3 bases are TGTGCCAGTAGCATACTAGCGGGGGGTAAGGAGACCCAGTACTTC. As protein: CASSILAGGKETQYF. V is TRBV19 and J is TRBJ2-5, with TRBD2 matching 12 bases. The CDR3 sequence is 15 residues long. From germline, CDR1 is LNHDA and CDR2 SQIVND (reference sequence). V was clipped by 6 bases and J by 5 bases; unmatched bases: 7.

This chain joins TRBV7-3 and TRBJ2-1; tentative D call: TRBD2 (6 bases). V dropped 5 bases and J dropped 9 bases, with 17 bases sitting between them. Per germline, CDR1 SGHTA and CDR2 FQGTGA. CDR3 length equals 14 residues. CDR3 DNA: TGTGCCAGCAGCCCGACTAGAGGGGTGACTGAGCAGTTCTTC. Amino acid sequence: CASSPTRGVTEQFF.

V usage is TRBV18 and J usage is TRBJ2-7, with D uncertain. Germline values: CDR1 KGHSH, CDR2 LQKENI. The ends were cut back, 3 bases at V and 7 bases at J, with 10 bases in the middle. The CDR3 spans 12 residues. DNA for the CDR3: TGTGCCAGCTCACCTGACTCTGGGGAGCAGTACTTC. Its protein product is CASSPDSGEQYF.

This sequence joins TRBV28 and TRBJ1-4; perhaps TRBD1 as D (6 bases). The V end was cut by 2 bases, the J end by 7 bases, with 11 bases between. Germline V gene lookup returns CDR1 MDHEN and CDR2 SYDVKM. CDR3 length: 14 amino acids. The CDR3 sequence: CASSLAGATEKLFF. For the CDR3, the DNA is TGTGCCAGCAGTTTAGCAGGGGCTACTGAAAAACTGTTTTTT.

The J gene is TRBJ1-2, the V gene TRBV10-3; TRBD1 aligns across 12 bases. J gave up 7 bases and V 5 bases, and 11 bases lay outside the gene matches. Germline assignment: CDR1 ENHRY and CDR2 SYGVKD. This CDR3 has 16 amino acids. DNA of the CDR3: TGTGCCATCAGTAAGGGAAAGGGACAGGGGGCGCCTGGCTACACCTTC. This sequence encodes CAISKGKGQGAPGYTF.

V and J are TRBV2 and TRBJ1-5; D gene ambiguous. This CDR3 is built from 14 residues. Germline assignment: CDR1 SNHLY and CDR2 FYNNEI. Trimming stripped 4 bases from V and 11 bases from J, with 18 bases between. CDR3 bases: TGTGCCAGCAGTGTTCTTCCCGGCCAGACCTCCCAGCATTTT. Translated, it gives CASSVLPGQTSQHF. Based on the CDR3 plus reference TRBV2 and TRBJ1-5, the full variable domain is EPEVTQTPSHQVTQMGQEVILRCVPISNHLYFYWYRQILGQKVEFLVSFYNNEISEKSEIFDDQFSVERPDGSNFTLKIRSTKLEDSAMYFCASSVLPGQTSQHFGDGTRLSIL.

This clone was observed a single time. The chain links TRBV28 to TRBJ1-3, with D unclear. The germline V gene has CDR1 MDHEN and CDR2 SYDVKM. This CDR3 has 15 residues. Trimming left V 5 bases short and J 2 bases short, with 13 bases between. The CDR3, as DNA: TGTGCCAGCAGTGATACGGGATCCACTGGAAACACCATATATTTT. This codes for CASSDTGSTGNTIYF.

The genes are TRBV29-1 and TRBJ2-7, with D hard to call. The CDR3 loop spans 12 amino acids. In germline, CDR1 is SQVTM, CDR2 ANQGSEA. Trimming left V 4 bases short and J 6 bases short, with 13 bases between. The CDR3 is CSVGTWGSEQYF. CDR3 bases: TGCAGCGTTGGCACATGGGGATCCGAGCAGTACTTC.

The table lists this clone with a few counts. This chain joins TRBV5-1 and TRBJ1-1, with 8 bases fitting TRBD1. Germline assignment: CDR1 SGHRS and CDR2 YFSETQ. There are 15 residues in the CDR3. Trimming cost V 2 bases and J 3 bases; bases outside gene matches: 6. CDR3 nucleotides: TGCGCCAGCAGCTTAAACAGGGGGTCGGACACTGAAGCTTTCTTT. It encodes CASSLNRGSDTEAFF.

This clone has just a few counts. The same CDR3 is also encoded by other DNA sequences in this sample. The chain joins TRBV20-1 to TRBJ1-2; no definite D call. Looked up from germline, CDR1 is DFQATT and CDR2 is SNEGSKA (reference sequence). V was pared by 5 bases and J by 4 bases, with 2 bases between. The CDR3 totals 9 residues. CDR3 amino acids: CSAGYGYTF. CDR3 nucleotides: TGCAGTGCTGGCTATGGCTACACCTTC.

V gene TRBV6-5 combines with J gene TRBJ1-3; D remains unclear. CDR3 length equals 15 residues. V lost 6 bases and J lost 0, with 12 bases in between. Germline CDR1 and CDR2: MNHEY and SVGAGI. CDR3 residues: CASRPDGYSGNTIYF. CDR3 bases: TGTGCCAGCAGGCCGGACGGCTACTCTGGAAACACCATATATTTT.

In its sample, this clone was seen a few times. The chain carries TRBV15 and TRBJ1-5; tentative D call: TRBD1 (6 bases). The CDR3 has 13 residues. Per the germline V gene, CDR1 is LNHNV and CDR2 is YYDKDF (reference sequence). The V end was cut by 0 bases, the J end by 14 bases, with 14 bases between. The CDR3 here is CATSRDGDTSEHF. The CDR3 nucleotides are TGTGCCACCAGCAGAGATGGGGACACATCTGAGCATTTT.

This chain joins TRBV11-3 and TRBJ2-2; no definite D call. Deletions cut 1 base from V and 4 bases from J, with 1 base between. The length of the CDR3 is 12 residues. Germline V lookup: CDR1 SGHNT, CDR2 YENEEA. CDR3 in amino acids: CASSLGTGELFF. The CDR3 nucleotides are TGTGCCAGCAGCTTAGGCACCGGGGAGCTGTTTTTT.

V and J are TRBV4-1 and TRBJ2-1; 8 nucleotides align to TRBD1. Germline V gives CDR1 MGHRA, CDR2 YSYEKL. The V and J ends lost 1 base and 0 bases, in that order; junction bases with no gene match: 2. This CDR3 is built from 16 residues. The CDR3 DNA follows: TGCGCCAGCAGCCAAGCACAGGGGGGCTCCTACAATGAGCAGTTCTTC. Its protein product is CASSQAQGGSYNEQFF.

Only one count was recorded for this clone. The chain is built from TRBV4-2 and TRBJ2-1, with a weak D call TRBD2 (5 bases). Germline V lookup: CDR1 LGHNA, CDR2 YNFKEQ. The length of the CDR3 is 13 residues. V was trimmed by 2 bases and J by 7 bases, leaving 9 bases between them. DNA for the CDR3: TGTGCCAGCAGCCAAATGAGGAGGAATGAGCAGTTCTTC. Amino acid sequence: CASSQMRRNEQFF.

This chain's CDR3 is CASSGTSGTQETQYF. The DNA for the CDR3 is TGTGCCAGTAGTGGGACTAGCGGGACCCAAGAGACCCAGTACTTC. V and J are TRBV19 and TRBJ2-5; TRBD2 matches at 13 bases. CDR3 length: 15 residues. Germline CDR1 reads LNHDA; CDR2 reads SQIVND (reference sequence). V dropped 5 bases and J dropped 1; count of bases not matched to a gene: 1.

This chain connects TRBV28 to TRBJ1-6, with no clear D. From germline, CDR1 is MDHEN and CDR2 SYDVKM. V was clipped by 2 bases and J by 5 bases, with 1 base between them. The CDR3 is 12 amino acids. As DNA, the CDR3 is TGTGCCAGCAGTTTACATAATTCACCCCTCCACTTT. It codes for CASSLHNSPLHF.

The gene calls are TRBV27 and TRBJ2-1; D is tentatively TRBD1 or TRBD2 (5 bases each). The CDR3 has 15 residues. Trimming left V 6 bases short and J 6 bases short, with 18 bases between. CDR1 is MNHEY, CDR2 SMNVEV, per germline (reference sequence). CDR3 nucleotides: TGTGCCAGCAGCCCCGGGATCTATGGGGGCAATGAGCAGTTCTTC. Translation gives CASSPGIYGGNEQFF.

The rearrangement joins TRBV6-6 to TRBJ2-7; 8 bases match TRBD1. The CDR3 is made up of 14 amino acids. CDR1 MNHNY and CDR2 SVGAGI come from the germline V gene (reference sequence). V shed 6 bases and J 7 bases; nucleotides not matched to a gene: 11. CDR3 coding DNA: TGTGCCAGCAGAGGCTCAACAGGGGGGAGTGAGCAGTACGTC. Amino acid sequence: CASRGSTGGSEQYV.

This clone was observed a few times. V and J are TRBV2 and TRBJ1-2; tentatively, D is TRBD1 (6 bases). The CDR3 covers 13 residues. V lost 4 bases and J 4 bases, leaving 10 bases between the germline ends. Germline V gives CDR1 SNHLY, CDR2 FYNNEI. CDR3 in DNA: TGTGCCAGCAGTGTGGGGGGGCCCTATGGCTACACCTTC. This sequence encodes CASSVGGPYGYTF.

The V call is TRBV11-2, the J call TRBJ2-1, with 9 nucleotides matching TRBD1. V dropped 2 bases and J dropped 2; count of bases not matched to a gene: 10. Germline values: CDR1 SGHAT, CDR2 FQNNGV. The CDR3 runs 18 residues. This chain's CDR3 is CASSLRRGRDRAYNEQFF. In DNA form, the CDR3 reads TGTGCCAGCAGCTTAAGGCGCGGCCGGGACAGGGCCTACAATGAGCAGTTCTTC. Drawing the rest from reference TRBV11-2 and TRBJ2-1, the complete variable domain is EAGVAQSPRYKIIEKRQSVAFWCNPISGHATLYWYQQILGQGPKLLIQFQNNGVVDDSQLPKDRFSAERLKGVDSTLKIQPAKLEDSAVYLCASSLRRGRDRAYNEQFFGPGTRLTVL.

The V call is TRBV7-2, the J call TRBJ1-2; D is undetermined. Germline V gene sequence: CDR1 SGHTA, CDR2 FQGNSA. This CDR3 contains 14 residues. The V and J ends lost 4 bases and 3 bases respectively, with 12 bases between them. The CDR3 sequence is CASSSEVTDYGYTF. CDR3 sequence (DNA): TGTGCCAGCAGCTCAGAGGTGACGGACTATGGCTACACCTTC.

This clone has only a few counts. The V and J genes are TRBV29-1 and TRBJ1-5; maybe TRBD1 (5 bases). The V gene lost 7 bases and the J gene lost 7 bases, with 23 bases spanning the gap. Germline-derived CDR1 and CDR2 are SQVTM and ANQGSEA. CDR3 length equals 15 residues. The CDR3 sequence: CSDPPGTPQGQPQHF. In DNA form, the CDR3 reads TGCAGCGACCCCCCCGGGACGCCGCAGGGACAGCCCCAGCATTTT.

V gene TRBV27 combines with J gene TRBJ1-1, with unresolved D. The CDR3 is made up of 14 amino acids. CDR1 is MNHEY, CDR2 SMNVEV, per germline (reference sequence). With 4 bases removed from V and 4 bases from J, the gap between germline ends came to 13 bases. DNA for the CDR3: TGTGCCAGCAGTTCGTCCGGGTCTGGCACTGAAGCTTTCTTT. This translates into CASSSSGSGTEAFF.

J is TRBJ1-1 and V is TRBV11-2; TRBD1 is a possible D gene (5 bases). The CDR3 totals 15 residues. Germline values: CDR1 SGHAT, CDR2 FQNNGV. The germline V and J ends were trimmed by 5 bases and 6 bases, with 19 bases remaining between them. DNA of the CDR3: TGTGCCAGCAGCCCAGGGCTGGGGAGGGGCTCTGAAGCTTTCTTT. Translation gives CASSPGLGRGSEAFF.

This clone showed up just a few times. The rearrangement uses TRBV29-1 and TRBJ1-1; 12 positions match TRBD1. The CDR3 length is 15 residues. CDR1 and CDR2 from the germline V gene are SQVTM and ANQGSEA. V was clipped by 3 bases and J by 7 bases; unmatched bases: 9. CDR3 loop: CSVEGQGARDGEAFF. Here the CDR3 DNA reads TGCAGCGTTGAGGGACAGGGGGCGCGAGATGGTGAAGCTTTCTTT.

The V gene is TRBV9, the J gene TRBJ2-3; 7 positions match TRBD2. Per the germline V gene, CDR1 is SGDLS and CDR2 is YYNGEE. CDR3 length: 16 amino acids. Trimming removed 3 bases from V and 0 bases from J; junction bases left unmatched: 7. The CDR3 reads CASSAGDYQSTDTQYF. The CDR3 region has the DNA TGTGCCAGCAGCGCTGGGGACTACCAGAGCACAGATACGCAGTATTTT.

This chain connects TRBV6-5 to TRBJ2-1; D may be TRBD1 (6 bases). The CDR3 is 13 residues long. With 6 bases removed from V and 5 bases from J, the gap between germline ends came to 11 bases. Germline loops: CDR1 MNHEY, CDR2 SVGAGI. Here the CDR3 DNA reads TGTGCCAGCAGCGGACAGCCCCACAATGAGCAGTTCTTC. Protein: CASSGQPHNEQFF.

CDR3 region: CASSAYRVLTTEAFF. CDR3 nucleotide sequence: TGTGCCAGCAGTGCCTACAGGGTTTTGACCACTGAAGCTTTCTTT. This chain connects TRBV2 to TRBJ1-1; a weak D match, TRBD1 (6 bases). Deletions cut 4 bases from V and 4 bases from J, with 16 bases between. This CDR3 has 15 amino acids. Germline-derived CDR1 and CDR2 are SNHLY and FYNNEI.

CDR3 in DNA: TGTGCCAGCACCACCCGGGGGGCGAACACCGGGGAGCTGTTTTTT. Amino acids: CASTTRGANTGELFF. V is TRBV6-6 and J is TRBJ2-2, with 7 bases aligning to TRBD2. CDR1 is MNHNY, CDR2 SVGAGI, per germline (reference sequence). The trim removed 7 bases at V and 0 bases at J, leaving 5 bases unmatched. The CDR3 consists of 15 residues.